This T cell receptor (beta chain) was observed in a study of long-term antiretroviral therapy in people with HIV. Regarding the study as a whole: Clonal expansions arising prior to ART prevailed in the repertoire at every time point. Gathering of blood took place between about 2003 and 2018, possibly under older ART regimens.

Version v3.0 of the immunoSEQ assay was performed at survey level. TCRdb's copy holds only in-frame clones and misses some; the assay was immunoSEQ multiplex PCR. Of 30,000 to 45,000 clones in the sample, roughly 80% were seen once. V was shortened by 8 bases and J by 4 bases, with 11 bases between the two germline ends. Germline CDR1 reads MDHEN; CDR2 reads SYDVKM. The CDR3 length is 12 residues. A remark on this clone: Its antigen remains unknown.

The clonotype was recovered from a man younger than 45 with HIV. Sequenced material: unsorted PBMCs, taken 3.4 years after starting antiretroviral therapy. The chain employs TRBV28 and TRBJ1-2; D is undetermined. The CDR3 DNA reads as TGTGCCAGCGGAGCGGCGGTCTATGGCTACACCTTC. It specifies CASGAAVYGYTF.